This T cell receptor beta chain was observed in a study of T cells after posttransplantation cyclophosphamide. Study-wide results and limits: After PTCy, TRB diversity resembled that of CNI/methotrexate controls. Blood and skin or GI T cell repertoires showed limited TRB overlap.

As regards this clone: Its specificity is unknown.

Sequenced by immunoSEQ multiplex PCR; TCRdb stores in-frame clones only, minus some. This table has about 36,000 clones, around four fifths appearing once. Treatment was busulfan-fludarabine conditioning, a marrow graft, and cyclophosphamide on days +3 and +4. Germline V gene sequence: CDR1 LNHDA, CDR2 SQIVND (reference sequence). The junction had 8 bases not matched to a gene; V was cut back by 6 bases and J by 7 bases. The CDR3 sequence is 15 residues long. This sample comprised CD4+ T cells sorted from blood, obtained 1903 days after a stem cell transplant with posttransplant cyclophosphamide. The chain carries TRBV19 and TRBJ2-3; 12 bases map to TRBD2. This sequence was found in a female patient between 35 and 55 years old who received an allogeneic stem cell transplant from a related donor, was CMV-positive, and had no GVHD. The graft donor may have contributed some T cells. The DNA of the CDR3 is TGTGCCAGTAGACCACTAGCGGGGGGTGATAATACGCAGTATTTT. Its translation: CASRPLAGGDNTQYF.